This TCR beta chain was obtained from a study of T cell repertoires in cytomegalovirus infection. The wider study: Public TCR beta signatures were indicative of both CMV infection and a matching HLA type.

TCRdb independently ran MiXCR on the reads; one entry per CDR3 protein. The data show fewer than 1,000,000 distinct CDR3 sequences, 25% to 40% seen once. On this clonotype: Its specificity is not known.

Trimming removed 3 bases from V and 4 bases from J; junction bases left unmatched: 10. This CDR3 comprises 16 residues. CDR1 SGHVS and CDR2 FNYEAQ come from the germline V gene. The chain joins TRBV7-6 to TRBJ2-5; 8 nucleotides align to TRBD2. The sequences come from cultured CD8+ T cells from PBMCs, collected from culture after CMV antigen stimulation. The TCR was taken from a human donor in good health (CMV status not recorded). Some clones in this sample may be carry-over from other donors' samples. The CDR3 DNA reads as TGTGCCAGCAGCTTGAGGGGCGGGGGGCCTCGAGAGACCCAGTACTTC. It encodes CASSLRGGGPRETQYF. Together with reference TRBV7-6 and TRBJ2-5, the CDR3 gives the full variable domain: GAGVSQSPRYKVTKRGQDVALRCDPISGHVSLYWYRQALGQGPEFLTYFNYEAQQDKSGLPNDRFSAERPEGSISTLTIQRTEQRDSAMYRCASSLRGGGPRETQYFGPGTRLLVL.